Here is one TCR beta chain with its context. The entry originates in a study of blood T cell repertoires in COVID-19. Overall study: Sites across the United States, Italy and Spain contributed samples from acute and convalescent COVID-19. Sources were T cells, B-cell-depleted T cells, or PBMCs; the material itself was cDNA or gDNA.

Some clones are missing from TCRdb's copy, which holds only in-frame ones; the method was immunoSEQ multiplex PCR. The sample includes around 380,000 clones, around 87% of them seen just once. Participants reported their clinical history, and cohort assignment relied on those reports. Recovered status applied to Cohort 3 donors who had two consecutive negative PCRs. It also applied to those with clearance or with symptom resolution. The CDR3 covers 11 residues. Looked up from germline, CDR1 is SNHLY and CDR2 is FYNNEI. V gave up 6 bases and J gave up 7 bases, with 10 bases separating them. This receptor was identified in a man aged 25-45 years who had recovered from COVID-19. The chain couples TRBV2 to TRBJ2-7; D is ambiguous. Input material: PBMCs or T cells enriched from blood (not recorded which). The CDR3 protein is CASRLNREQYF. CDR3 DNA: TGTGCCAGCAGACTCAATCGGGAGCAGTACTTC. The full variable domain, with the rest looked up from reference TRBV2 and TRBJ2-7, is EPEVTQTPSHQVTQMGQEVILRCVPISNHLYFYWYRQILGQKVEFLVSFYNNEISEKSEIFDDQFSVERPDGSNFTLKIRSTKLEDSAMYFCASRLNREQYFGPGTRLTVT.